This T cell receptor beta chain comes out of a study of identical twins. General study points: Zero-insertion results could be subject to partial confounding by invariant MAIT and iNKT cells. Weaker excess twin sharing was observed in beta out-of-frame sequences. Conclusions were based on cross-sectional statistical analysis, without following the same donors. Twin-shared out-of-frame alpha sequences were enriched for low generation probability.

As regards this clonotype: The antigen is not known.

A single record per CDR3 protein comes from TCRdb applying MiXCR to the 5' RACE reads. The sample lists a few hundred thousand distinct CDR3 sequences, approximately 15% occurring once. Germline CDR1 reads SNHLY; CDR2 reads FYNNEI. V was shortened by 11 bases and J by 0 bases, with 29 bases between the two germline ends. The CDR3 is made up of 18 amino acids. Another study also made use of these data, one on yellow fever vaccine responses in identical twins.

The J gene is TRBJ2-7, the V gene TRBV2, with D possibly called TRBD1 or TRBD2 (7 bases each). The clonotype comes from a woman younger than 30 in good health. Sequenced material: CD4+ T cells sorted from blood. Here the CDR3 reads CAFCFRGRGLTFSYEQYF. The CDR3 nucleotides read TGTGCCTTCTGTTTTAGGGGGCGGGGGCTAACCTTCTCCTACGAGCAGTACTTC.